This note documents a single T cell receptor beta chain sequence. Its antigen is as yet unknown. Addition of a universal primer site occurred through template switching, and cDNA carried unique molecular identifiers. TCRdb called the 5' RACE reads again in MiXCR, with one record for every CDR3 protein. The data hold about 660,000 distinct CDR3 sequences, with approximately 9% observed a single time. CDR1 and CDR2 from the germline V gene are SEHNR and FQNEAQ (reference sequence). V was cut by 7 bases and J by 4 bases, with 14 bases left in between. This CDR3 has 15 residues. Each donor (without exception) was a healthy Caucasian. These data originate in a study of identical twins. Study conclusions and caveats: Excess low generation probability was seen in twin-shared out-of-frame alpha sequences. Compared with models, monozygotic twins showed more out-of-frame TCR alpha sharing.

The sample also formed part of further work on yellow fever vaccine responses in identical twins.

This chain uses TRBV7-9 with TRBJ2-6; D gene uncertain. The sequence was collected from a woman aged 18-35 years in good health. The sample taken for sequencing was PBMCs. The CDR3 sequence is CASTQAPPGANVLTF. The CDR3 DNA reads as TGTGCCAGCACCCAAGCCCCTCCGGGGGCCAACGTCCTGACTTTC.